The 5 T cell receptor beta chains listed next were all sequenced from one sample in a study of CD8 T cell repertoires and HIV-1 epitope variants. Their specific antigens are unknown. Profiling relied on immunoSEQ multiplex PCR, and the TCRdb table lists in-frame clones only, not all of them. The profile shows some 5,900 clones, around two thirds of them singletons. Sequencing used cultured CD8+ T cells derived from PBMCs. The receptors shown here come from a male donor with HIV.

The rearrangement links TRBV29-1 to TRBJ2-7; D gene ambiguous. Germline loops: CDR1 SQVTM, CDR2 ANQGSEA. The CDR3 spans 11 residues. Trimming shortened V by 2 bases and J by 6 bases, and 8 bases separated the two germline ends. The CDR3 DNA is TGCAGCGTTGAAAAAGGAAGCGAGCAGTACTTC. Its translation: CSVEKGSEQYF.

The chain is built from TRBV4-1 and TRBJ1-2; 7 bases are shared with TRBD1. This CDR3 is built from 13 residues. J lost 3 bases, V lost 9 bases, and 7 bases had no gene match. Germline V gene lookup returns CDR1 MGHRA and CDR2 YSYEKL. CDR3 protein: CASKQGRDYGYTF. In nucleotides, the CDR3 is TGCGCCAGTAAACAGGGGAGAGACTATGGCTACACCTTC.

The CDR3 DNA follows: TGTGCCAGCAGCACTACTAGCGGGGGACCAGATACGCAGTATTTT. It specifies CASSTTSGGPDTQYF. This chain links TRBV7-9 with TRBJ2-3; 11 nucleotides match TRBD2. With 5 bases clipped from V and 4 bases from J, the junction kept 5 bases outside the gene matches. The CDR3 sequence is 15 residues long. From germline, CDR1 is SEHNR and CDR2 FQNEAQ (reference sequence).

V usage is TRBV7-2 and J usage is TRBJ1-1, with D perhaps matching TRBD1 (6 bases). The length of the CDR3 is 18 residues. V was shortened by 4 bases and J by 0 bases, with 21 bases between the two germline ends. Germline V gives CDR1 SGHTA, CDR2 FQGNSA. CDR3 protein: CASSYPEGGVSMNTEAFF. The CDR3 bases are TGTGCCAGCAGCTACCCCGAGGGGGGCGTCAGCATGAACACTGAAGCTTTCTTT.

V usage is TRBV11-2 and J usage is TRBJ2-7; D is ambiguous. Germline values: CDR1 SGHAT, CDR2 FQNNGV. V was trimmed by 0 bases and J by 3 bases, leaving 24 bases between them. The CDR3 contains 19 residues. In DNA, the CDR3 is TGTGCCAGCAGCTTAGATCCTTACCCCCGAGACCCTATATTCTACGAGCAGTACTTC. Protein: CASSLDPYPRDPIFYEQYF.